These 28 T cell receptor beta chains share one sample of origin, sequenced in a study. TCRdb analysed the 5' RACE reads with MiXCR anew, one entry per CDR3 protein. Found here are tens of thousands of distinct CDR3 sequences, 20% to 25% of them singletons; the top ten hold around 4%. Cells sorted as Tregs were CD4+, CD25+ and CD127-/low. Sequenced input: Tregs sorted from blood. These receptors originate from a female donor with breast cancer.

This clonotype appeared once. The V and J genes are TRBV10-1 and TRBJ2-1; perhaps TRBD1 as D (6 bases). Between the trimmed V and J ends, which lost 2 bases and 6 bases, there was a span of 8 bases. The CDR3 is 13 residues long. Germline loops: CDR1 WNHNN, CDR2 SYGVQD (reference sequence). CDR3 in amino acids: CASSEGGSNEQFF. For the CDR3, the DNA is TGCGCCAGCAGTGAGGGGGGCTCCAATGAGCAGTTCTTC.

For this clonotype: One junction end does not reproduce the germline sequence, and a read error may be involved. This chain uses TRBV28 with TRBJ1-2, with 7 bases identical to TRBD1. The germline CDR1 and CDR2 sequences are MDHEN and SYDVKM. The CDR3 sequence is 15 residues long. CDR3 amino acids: CAGRRRTGPLYGYTF. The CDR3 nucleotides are TGTGCCGGCAGGCGGAGGACAGGCCCGCTCTATGGCTACACCTTC.

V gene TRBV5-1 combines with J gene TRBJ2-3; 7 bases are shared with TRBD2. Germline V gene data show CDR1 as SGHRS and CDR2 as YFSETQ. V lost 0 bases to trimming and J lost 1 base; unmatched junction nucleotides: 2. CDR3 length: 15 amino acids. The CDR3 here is CASSLALAGTDTQYF. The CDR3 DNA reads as TGCGCCAGCAGCTTGGCCCTAGCGGGCACAGATACGCAGTATTTT.

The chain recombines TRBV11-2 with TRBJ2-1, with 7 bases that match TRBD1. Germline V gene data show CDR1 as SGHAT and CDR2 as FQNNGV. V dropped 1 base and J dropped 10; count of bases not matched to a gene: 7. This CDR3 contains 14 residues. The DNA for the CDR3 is TGTGCCAGCAGCTTAGGGGCAGGGGGTGAAGAGCAGTTCTTC. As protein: CASSLGAGGEEQFF.

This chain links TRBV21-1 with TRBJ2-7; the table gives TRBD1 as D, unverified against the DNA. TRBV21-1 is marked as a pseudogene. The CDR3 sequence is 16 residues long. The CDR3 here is CASSKGTGCESYEQYF. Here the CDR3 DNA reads TGTGCCAGCAGCAAAGGGACAGGGTGTGAGTCCTACGAGCAGTACTTC.

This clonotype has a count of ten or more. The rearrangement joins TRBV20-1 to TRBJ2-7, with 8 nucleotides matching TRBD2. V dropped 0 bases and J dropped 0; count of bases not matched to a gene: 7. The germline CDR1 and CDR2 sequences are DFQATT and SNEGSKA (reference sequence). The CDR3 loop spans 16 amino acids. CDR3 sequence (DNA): TGCAGTGCTAGAGACTTAGCGGGAACCTACTCCTACGAGCAGTACTTC. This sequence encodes CSARDLAGTYSYEQYF.

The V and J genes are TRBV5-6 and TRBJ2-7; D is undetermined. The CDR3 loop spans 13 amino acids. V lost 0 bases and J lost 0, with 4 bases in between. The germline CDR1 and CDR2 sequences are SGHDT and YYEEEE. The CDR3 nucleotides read TGTGCCAGCAGCTTGGGGATCTCCTACGAGCAGTACTTC. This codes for CASSLGISYEQYF.

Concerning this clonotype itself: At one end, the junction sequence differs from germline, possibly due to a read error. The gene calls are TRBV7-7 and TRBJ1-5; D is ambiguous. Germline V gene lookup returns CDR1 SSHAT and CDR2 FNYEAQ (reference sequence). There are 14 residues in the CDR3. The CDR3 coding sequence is TGTGCTAGCAGCTTATCACCGTGGTCTCAGCCCCAGCATTTT. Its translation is CASSLSPWSQPQHF.

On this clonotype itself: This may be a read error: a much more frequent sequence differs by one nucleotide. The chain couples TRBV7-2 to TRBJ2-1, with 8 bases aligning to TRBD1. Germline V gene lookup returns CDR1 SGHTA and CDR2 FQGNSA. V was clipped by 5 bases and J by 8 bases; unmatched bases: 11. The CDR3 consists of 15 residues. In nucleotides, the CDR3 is TGTGCCAGCAGCCTGACAGGGGTGTCCTGGGATGAGCAGTTCTTC. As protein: CASSLTGVSWDEQFF.

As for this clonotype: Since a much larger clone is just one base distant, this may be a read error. The chain's CDR3 is CSADQGADTQYF. The DNA of the CDR3 is TGCAGCGCTGACCAAGGGGCGGATACGCAGTATTTT. The chain employs TRBV29-1 and TRBJ2-3, with D possibly TRBD1 on 5 matching bases. The CDR3 extends over 12 amino acids. V lost 7 bases and J 6 bases, leaving 14 bases between the germline ends. CDR1 is SQVTM and CDR2 is ANQGSEA in the germline V gene.

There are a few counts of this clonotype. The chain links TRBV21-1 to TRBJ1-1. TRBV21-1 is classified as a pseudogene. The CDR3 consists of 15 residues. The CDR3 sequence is CASSKGGPKNTEAFF. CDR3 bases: TGTGCCAGCAGCAAAGGTGGCCCGAAGAACACTGAAGCTTTCTTT.

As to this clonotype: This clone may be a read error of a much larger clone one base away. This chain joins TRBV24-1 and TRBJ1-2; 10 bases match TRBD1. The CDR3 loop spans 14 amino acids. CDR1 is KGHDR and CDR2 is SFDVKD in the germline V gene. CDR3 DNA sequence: TGTACCACCAGTGATTGGGACAGGGGTCATGGCTACACCTTC. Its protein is CTTSDWDRGHGYTF.

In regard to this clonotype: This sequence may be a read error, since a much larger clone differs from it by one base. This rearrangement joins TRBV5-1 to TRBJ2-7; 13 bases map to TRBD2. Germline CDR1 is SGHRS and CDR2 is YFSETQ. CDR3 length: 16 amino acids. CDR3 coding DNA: TGCGCCAGCGGCTTGGCCCCGGGACTAGCGGGAAACGAGCAGTACTTC. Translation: CASGLAPGLAGNEQYF.

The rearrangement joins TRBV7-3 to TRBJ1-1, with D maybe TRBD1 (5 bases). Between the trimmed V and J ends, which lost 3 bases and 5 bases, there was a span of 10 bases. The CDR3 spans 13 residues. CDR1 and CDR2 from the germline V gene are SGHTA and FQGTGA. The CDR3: CASSLGGETEAFF. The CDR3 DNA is TGTGCCAGCAGCTTGGGGGGGGAAACTGAAGCTTTCTTT.

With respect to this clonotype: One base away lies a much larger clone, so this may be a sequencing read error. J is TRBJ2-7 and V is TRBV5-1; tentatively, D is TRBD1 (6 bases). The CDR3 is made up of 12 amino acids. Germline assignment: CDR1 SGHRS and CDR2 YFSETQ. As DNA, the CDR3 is TGCGCCAGCGGGGCTTCAGGGGACGAGCTGTACTTC. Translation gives CASGASGDELYF. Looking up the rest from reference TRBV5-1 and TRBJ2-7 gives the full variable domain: KAGVTQTPRYLIKTRGQQVTLSCSPISGHRSVSWYQQTPGQGLQFLFEYFSETQRNKGNFPGRFSGRQFSNSRSEMNVSTLELGDSALYLCASGASGDELYFGPGTRLTVT.

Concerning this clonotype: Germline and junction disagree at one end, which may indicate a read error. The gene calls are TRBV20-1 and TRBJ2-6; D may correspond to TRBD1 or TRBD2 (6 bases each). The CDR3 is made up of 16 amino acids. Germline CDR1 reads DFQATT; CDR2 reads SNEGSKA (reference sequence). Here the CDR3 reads CSARDHGGSGANVLTF. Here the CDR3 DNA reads TGCAGTGCTAGAGATCACGGGGGCTCTGGGGCCAACGTCTTGACTTTC.

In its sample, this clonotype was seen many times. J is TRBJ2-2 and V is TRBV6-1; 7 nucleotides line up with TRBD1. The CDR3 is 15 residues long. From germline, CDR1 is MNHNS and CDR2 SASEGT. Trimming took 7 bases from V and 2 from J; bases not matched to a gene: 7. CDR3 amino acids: CASTPWDSNTGELFF. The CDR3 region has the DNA TGTGCCAGCACTCCATGGGACAGCAACACCGGGGAGCTGTTTTTT.

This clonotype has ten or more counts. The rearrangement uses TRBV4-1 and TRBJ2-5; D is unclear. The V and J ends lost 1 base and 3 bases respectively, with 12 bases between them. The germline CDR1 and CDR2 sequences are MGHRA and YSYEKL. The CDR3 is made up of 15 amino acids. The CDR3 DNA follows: TGCGCCAGCAGCCAAGGGAAGGCCTGGGAAGAGACCCAGTACTTC. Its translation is CASSQGKAWEETQYF.

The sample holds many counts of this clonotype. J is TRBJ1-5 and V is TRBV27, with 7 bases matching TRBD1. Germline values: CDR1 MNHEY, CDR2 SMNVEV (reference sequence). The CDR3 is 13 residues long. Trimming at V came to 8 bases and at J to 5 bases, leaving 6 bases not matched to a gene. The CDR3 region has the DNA TGTGCCAGCGCGGACAGGACCGATCAGCCCCAGCATTTT. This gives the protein CASADRTDQPQHF.

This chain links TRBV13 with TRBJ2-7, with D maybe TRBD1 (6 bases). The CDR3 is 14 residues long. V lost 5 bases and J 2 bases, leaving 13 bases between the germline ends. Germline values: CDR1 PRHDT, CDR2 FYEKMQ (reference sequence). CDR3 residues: CASSAPGHPYEQYF. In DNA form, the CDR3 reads TGTGCCAGCAGCGCACCGGGACACCCCTACGAGCAGTACTTC.

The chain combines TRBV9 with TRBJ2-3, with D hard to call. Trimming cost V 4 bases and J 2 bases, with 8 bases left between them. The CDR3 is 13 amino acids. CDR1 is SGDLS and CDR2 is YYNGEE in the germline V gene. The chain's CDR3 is CASSLEPTDTQYF. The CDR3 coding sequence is TGTGCCAGCAGCCTCGAACCCACAGATACGCAGTATTTT.

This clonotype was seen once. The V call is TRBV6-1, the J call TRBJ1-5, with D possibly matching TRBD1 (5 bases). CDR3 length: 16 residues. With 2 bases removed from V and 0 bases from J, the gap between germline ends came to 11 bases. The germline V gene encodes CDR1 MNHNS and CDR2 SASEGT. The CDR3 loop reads CASSERTRDSNQPQHF. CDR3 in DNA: TGTGCCAGCAGTGAACGGACAAGGGATAGCAATCAGCCCCAGCATTTT.

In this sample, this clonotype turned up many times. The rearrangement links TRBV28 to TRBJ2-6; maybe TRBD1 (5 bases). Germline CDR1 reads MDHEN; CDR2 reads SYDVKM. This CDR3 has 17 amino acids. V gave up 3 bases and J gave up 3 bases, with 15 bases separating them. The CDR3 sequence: CASSFGALVSGANVLTF. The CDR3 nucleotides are TGTGCCAGCAGTTTTGGGGCCCTAGTAAGTGGGGCCAACGTCCTGACTTTC.

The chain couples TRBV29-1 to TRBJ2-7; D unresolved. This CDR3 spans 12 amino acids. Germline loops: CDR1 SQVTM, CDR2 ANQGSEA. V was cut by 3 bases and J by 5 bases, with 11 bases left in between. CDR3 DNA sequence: TGCAGCGTTGAGATTGGACGGAACGAGCAGTACTTC. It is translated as CSVEIGRNEQYF.

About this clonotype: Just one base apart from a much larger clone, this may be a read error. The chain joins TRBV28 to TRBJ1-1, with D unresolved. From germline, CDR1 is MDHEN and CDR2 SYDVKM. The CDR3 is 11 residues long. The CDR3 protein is CVSSSPLEAFF. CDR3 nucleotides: TGTGTCAGCAGTTCCCCCCTTGAAGCTTTCTTT.

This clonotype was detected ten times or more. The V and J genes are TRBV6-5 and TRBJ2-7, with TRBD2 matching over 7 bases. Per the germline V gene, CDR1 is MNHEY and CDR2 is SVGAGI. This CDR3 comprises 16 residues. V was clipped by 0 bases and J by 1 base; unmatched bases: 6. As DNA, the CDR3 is TGTGCCAGCAGTTACTCGTACCGGGAGGCTTCCTACGAGCAGTACTTC. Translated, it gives CASSYSYREASYEQYF.

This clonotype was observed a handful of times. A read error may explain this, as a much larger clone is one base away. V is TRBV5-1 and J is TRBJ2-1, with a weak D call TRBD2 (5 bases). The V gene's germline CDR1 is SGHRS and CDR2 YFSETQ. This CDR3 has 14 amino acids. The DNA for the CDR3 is TGCGCCTGCAGAACGGAGGCCGCGCGAAATGAGCAGTTCTTC. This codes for CACRTEAARNEQFF. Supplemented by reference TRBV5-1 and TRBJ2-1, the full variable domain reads KAGVTQTPRYLIKTRGQQVTLSCSPISGHRSVSWYQQTPGQGLQFLFEYFSETQRNKGNFPGRFSGRQFSNSRSEMNVSTLELGDSALYLCACRTEAARNEQFFGPGTRLTVL.

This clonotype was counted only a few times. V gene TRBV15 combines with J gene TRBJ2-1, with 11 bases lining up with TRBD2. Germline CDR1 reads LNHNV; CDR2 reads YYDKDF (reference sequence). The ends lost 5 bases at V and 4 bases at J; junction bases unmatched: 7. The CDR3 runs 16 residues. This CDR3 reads CATSSTTSGNYNEQFF. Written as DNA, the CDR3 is TGTGCCACCAGCTCAACGACTAGCGGGAATTACAATGAGCAGTTCTTC.